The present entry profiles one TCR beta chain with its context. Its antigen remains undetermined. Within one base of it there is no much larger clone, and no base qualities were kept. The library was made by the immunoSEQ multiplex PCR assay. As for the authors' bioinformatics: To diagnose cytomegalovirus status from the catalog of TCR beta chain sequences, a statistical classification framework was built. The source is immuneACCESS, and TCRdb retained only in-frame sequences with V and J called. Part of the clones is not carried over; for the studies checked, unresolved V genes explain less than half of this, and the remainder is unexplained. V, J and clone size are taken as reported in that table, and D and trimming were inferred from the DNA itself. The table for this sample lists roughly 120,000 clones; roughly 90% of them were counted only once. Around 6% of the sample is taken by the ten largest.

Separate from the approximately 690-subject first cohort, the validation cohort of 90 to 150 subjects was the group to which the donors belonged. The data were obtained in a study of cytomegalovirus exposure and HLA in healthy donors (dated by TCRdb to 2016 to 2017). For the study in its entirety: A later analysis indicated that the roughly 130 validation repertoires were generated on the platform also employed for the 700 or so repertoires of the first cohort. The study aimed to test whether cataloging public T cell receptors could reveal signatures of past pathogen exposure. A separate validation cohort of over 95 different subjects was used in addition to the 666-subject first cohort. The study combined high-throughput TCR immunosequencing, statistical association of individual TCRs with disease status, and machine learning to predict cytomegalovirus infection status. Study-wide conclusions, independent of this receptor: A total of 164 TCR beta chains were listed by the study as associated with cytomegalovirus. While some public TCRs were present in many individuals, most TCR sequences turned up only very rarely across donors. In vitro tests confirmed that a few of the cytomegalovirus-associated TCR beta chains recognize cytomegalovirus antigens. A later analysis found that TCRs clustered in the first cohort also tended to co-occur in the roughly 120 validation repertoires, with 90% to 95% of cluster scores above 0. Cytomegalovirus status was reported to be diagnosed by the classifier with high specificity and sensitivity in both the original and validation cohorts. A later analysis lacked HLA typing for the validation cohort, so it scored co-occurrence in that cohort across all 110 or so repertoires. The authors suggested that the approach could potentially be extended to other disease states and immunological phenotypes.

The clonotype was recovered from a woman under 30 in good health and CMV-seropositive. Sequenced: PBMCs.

The CDR3 amino acid sequence is: CASSQVVSSGRLEDEQYF. The nucleotide sequence is TGTGCCAGCAGCCAAGTTGTCTCCAGCGGGAGATTGGAAGACGAGCAGTACTTC. The chain joins TRBV14 to TRBJ2-7; the junction holds 8 bases that match TRBD2. Inclusive of the bounding cysteine and phenylalanine, the CDR3 is 18 residues long. Only CDR3 DNA remains: 54 bases, in frame from the first base. Via the germline V gene, CDR1 is SGHDN and CDR2 FVKESK. V and J are trimmed by 1 base and 5 bases, and the gene matches miss 16 bases of the junction.